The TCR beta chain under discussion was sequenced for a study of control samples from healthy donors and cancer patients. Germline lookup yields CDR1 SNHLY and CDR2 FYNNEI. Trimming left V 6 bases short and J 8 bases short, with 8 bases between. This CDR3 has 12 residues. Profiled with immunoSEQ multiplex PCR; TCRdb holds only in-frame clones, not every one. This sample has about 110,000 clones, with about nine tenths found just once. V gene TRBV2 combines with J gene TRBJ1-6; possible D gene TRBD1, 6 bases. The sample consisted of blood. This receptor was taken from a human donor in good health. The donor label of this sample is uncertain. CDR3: CASSRTDSPLHF. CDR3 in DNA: TGTGCCAGCAGCAGGACAGATTCACCCCTCCACTTT.